These T cell receptor beta chains were read from a single sample in a study of tumor-infiltrating lymphocytes in primary liver carcinoma. Each CDR3 protein gets one entry after TCRdb re-called the multiplex PCR reads with MiXCR. The table shows around 56,000 distinct CDR3 sequences, with about three quarters occurring only once. What was sequenced was liver tumor tissue from sampling region 2. Every receptor here comes from a man aged 40-55 years with primary liver carcinoma and hepatitis B virus infection. The CDR3 runs from the conserved cysteine through the conserved F or W.

>TRBV11-2|TRBJ2-7
CASNSRQGASVEQYF
>TRBV7-8|TRBJ1-1
CASCPRGNTEAFF
>TRBV29-1|TRBJ2-7
CSAQGTSYGQYF
>TRBV4-2|TRBJ2-1
CASSQGRLAGGEQFF
>TRBV12-3/TRBV12-4|TRBJ2-7
CASSFGLVGVSHEQYF
>TRBV14|TRBJ2-1
CASSGVAGWVNKEQFF
>TRBV6-5|TRBJ2-7
CASSPREGPYEQYF
>TRBV28|TRBJ1-1
CASSLPRGTEAFF
>TRBV10-3|TRBJ2-7
CAISEAGQEQYF
>TRBV6-1|TRBJ2-1
CAGSEAWGAYNEQFF
>TRBV6-6|TRBJ2-3
CANSYPLTGGSGSRTSTGTQYF
>TRBV20-1|TRBJ2-5
CSARPGQETQYF
>TRBV11-2|TRBJ1-2
CASGPGVGYGYTF
>TRBV11-2|TRBJ2-7
CASSLDSGGEQHF
>TRBV5-1|TRBJ2-7
CASSLTSGSSYEQYF
>TRBV6-2/TRBV6-3|TRBJ2-3
CALKATSLLTDTQYF
>TRBV28|TRBJ2-1
CADSALEVNEQFF
>TRBV6-5|TRBJ1-3
CASRPKVSGNTIYF
>TRBV7-9|TRBJ2-2
CASSARQFTGELFF
>TRBV11-2|TRBJ2-3
CDSSNTQDTQYF
>TRBV11-1|TRBJ2-1
CASTPPPVSGFSSYNEQFF
>TRBV6-2/TRBV6-3|TRBJ2-1
CASSKTRTLGNEQFF
>TRBV7-3|TRBJ2-3
CARSLGGPTDTQYF
>TRBV6-2/TRBV6-3|TRBJ2-7
CASSHSRTAAYEQYF
>TRBV11-2|TRBJ2-5
CACSQIPGGGKETQYF